This T cell receptor (beta chain) was recovered during a study of shared clonotypes between healthy human individuals. General study results and limits: Rarefaction indicated that sorted-subset sequencing remained incomplete although depth was large.

Authors' methods: ImmunoSEQ output held junction-only sequences without quality scores, so filtering differed. TCRdb's table, derived via immunoSEQ multiplex PCR, lists solely in-frame clones and lacks some. D and trimming come from the DNA, and the V and J calls and clone size come from that table. The sample lists around 2.1 million clones; more than 90% were seen once. As to this clone: No antigen is known for it.

V was clipped by 4 bases and J by 5 bases, with 13 bases between them. This CDR3 is 14 amino acids long. Germline-derived CDR1 and CDR2 are ENHRY and SYGVKD. This TCR was sampled from a man aged 18 to 30 in good health. V is TRBV10-3 and J is TRBJ2-3; D ambiguous. The sequenced sample was naive CD4+ T cells sorted from blood. Stated subset: CD45RA+ positively selected. For the CDR3, the DNA is TGTGCCATCAGTGCGGTAAGGGAAGGAGATACGCAGTATTTT. Residues: CAISAVREGDTQYF.